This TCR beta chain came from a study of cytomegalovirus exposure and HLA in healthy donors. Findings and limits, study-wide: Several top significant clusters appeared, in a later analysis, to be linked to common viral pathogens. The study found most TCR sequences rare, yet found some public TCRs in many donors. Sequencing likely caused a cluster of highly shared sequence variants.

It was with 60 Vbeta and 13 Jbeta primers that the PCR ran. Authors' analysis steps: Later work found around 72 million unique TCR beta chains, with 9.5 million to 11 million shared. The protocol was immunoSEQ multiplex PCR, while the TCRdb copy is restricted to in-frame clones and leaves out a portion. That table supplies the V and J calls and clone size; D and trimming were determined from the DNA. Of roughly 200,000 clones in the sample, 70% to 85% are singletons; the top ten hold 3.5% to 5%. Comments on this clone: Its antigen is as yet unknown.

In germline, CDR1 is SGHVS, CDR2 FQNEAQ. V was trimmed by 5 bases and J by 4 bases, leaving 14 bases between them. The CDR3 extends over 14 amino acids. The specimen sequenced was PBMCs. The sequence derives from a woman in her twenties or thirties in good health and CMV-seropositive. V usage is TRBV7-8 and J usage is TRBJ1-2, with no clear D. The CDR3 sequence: CASSQSGGSYGYTF. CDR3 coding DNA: TGTGCCAGCAGCCAATCGGGAGGTAGCTATGGCTACACCTTC.